Following are 14 T cell receptor beta chains from one sample sequenced in a study of T cell responses to AZD1222 COVID-19 vaccine (dated by TCRdb to the early 2020s). The time point label of this sample denotes: baseline before first vaccination. To prepare the library, the immunoSEQ multiplex PCR assay was applied. Drawn from immuneACCESS, this table holds only the in-frame rearrangements with V and J called that TCRdb kept. Clones are partly lost; checked studies trace under half to an unresolved V gene and leave the rest unexplained. For this sample the table gives over 65,000 clones, of which around 73% were detected only once. The ten largest clones capture around 20% of the sample. The starting material was peripheral blood, obtained on day 0 of AZD1222 vaccination. These receptors were obtained from an adult in good health.

The chain links TRBV24-1 to TRBJ2-2; 12 nucleotides agree with TRBD2. The V gene end was trimmed by 12 bases and the J gene end by 1 base; junction bases not matched to a gene: 17. The germline CDR1 and CDR2 sequences are KGHDR and SFDVKD. The CDR3 is 19 amino acids. CDR3 nucleotides: TGTGCCCCAACCTACTACCGACTAGCGGGAGTTGGGAACACCGGGGAGCTGTTTTTT. Translating it yields CAPTYYRLAGVGNTGELFF.

The J gene is TRBJ2-3, the V gene TRBV10-2, with 11 nucleotides matching TRBD2. The CDR3 contains 15 residues. The ends lost 8 bases at V and 5 bases at J; junction bases unmatched: 9. The V gene's germline CDR1 is WSHSY and CDR2 SAAADI. CDR3 region: CASYDSGRGGDTQYF. The CDR3 DNA follows: TGCGCCAGCTATGATAGCGGGAGGGGGGGAGATACGCAGTATTTT.

This sequence joins TRBV12-3 or TRBV12-4 and TRBJ1-5, with 7 bases identical to TRBD1. Trimming cost V 6 bases and J 6 bases; bases outside gene matches: 5. CDR3 length: 13 amino acids. CDR3 nucleotides: TGTGCCAGCAGAGGACAGGCTGGTCAGCCCCAGCATTTT. Protein: CASRGQAGQPQHF.

The rearrangement uses TRBV9 and TRBJ2-3; D perhaps matches TRBD2 (5 bases). Trimming took off 4 bases at V and 0 bases at J, with 15 bases between the two ends. Germline-derived CDR1 and CDR2 are SGDLS and YYNGEE. The CDR3 is 16 residues long. CDR3 DNA: TGTGCCAGCAGCTCGAGGGATGGCTACAGCACAGATACGCAGTATTTT. This encodes CASSSRDGYSTDTQYF.

The chain recombines TRBV18 with TRBJ2-3, with 9 bases that match TRBD2. From germline, CDR1 is KGHSH and CDR2 LQKENI. This CDR3 has 15 amino acids. J lost 5 bases, V lost 0 bases, and 3 bases had no gene match. CDR3 sequence (DNA): TGTGCCAGCTCACCACCGACTAGCGGAGGAGATACGCAGTATTTT. Amino acids: CASSPPTSGGDTQYF.

This clone was observed a few times. V usage is TRBV2 and J usage is TRBJ1-3; maybe TRBD1 (5 bases). The germline V and J ends were trimmed by 7 bases and 2 bases, with 9 bases remaining between them. There are 13 residues in the CDR3. Germline CDR1 SNHLY, CDR2 FYNNEI. The CDR3 DNA sequence: TGTGCCAGCACGCCGGGGGCTGGAAACACCATATATTTT. Residues: CASTPGAGNTIYF. Based on the CDR3 plus reference TRBV2 and TRBJ1-3, the full variable domain is EPEVTQTPSHQVTQMGQEVILRCVPISNHLYFYWYRQILGQKVEFLVSFYNNEISEKSEIFDDQFSVERPDGSNFTLKIRSTKLEDSAMYFCASTPGAGNTIYFGEGSWLTVV.

The V call is TRBV7-9, the J call TRBJ1-2; D uncertain. The length of the CDR3 is 13 residues. V was pared by 5 bases and J by 2 bases, with 9 bases between. Germline V gene data show CDR1 as SEHNR and CDR2 as FQNEAQ (reference sequence). The CDR3 sequence is CASSPQENYGYTF. The CDR3 DNA reads TGTGCCAGCAGCCCTCAGGAGAACTATGGCTACACCTTC.

The CDR3 is CASSLNIVSYEQYF. The CDR3, as DNA: TGTGCCAGCAGCTTAAATATCGTATCCTACGAGCAGTACTTC. This chain joins TRBV11-2 and TRBJ2-7, with no clear D. CDR1 is SGHAT, CDR2 FQNNGV, per germline. Trimming removed 2 bases at V and 1 base at J, with 9 bases between. The CDR3 is made up of 14 amino acids.

The chain has TRBV12-3 or TRBV12-4 and TRBJ2-2, with TRBD2 as a possible D gene (6 bases). This CDR3 spans 13 amino acids. Trimming left V 3 bases short and J 7 bases short, with 9 bases between. In nucleotides, the CDR3 is TGTGCCAGCAGTTTCCCGGGGGTCGGGGAGCTGTTTTTT. This encodes CASSFPGVGELFF.

The sample holds a few counts of this clone. The rearrangement uses TRBV29-1 and TRBJ1-1; no clear D. Germline V CDR1 and CDR2: SQVTM, ANQGSEA. The CDR3 contains 13 residues. The ends were cut back, 2 bases at V and 2 bases at J, with 9 bases in the middle. The DNA for the CDR3 is TGCAGCGTTGAAAATGGTTTTAACACTGAAGCTTTCTTT. This sequence encodes CSVENGFNTEAFF.

This chain joins TRBV3-1 (or the pseudogene TRBV3-2) and TRBJ1-1; TRBD1 is a possible D gene (6 bases). The CDR3 is 15 residues long. V lost 6 bases, J lost 0 bases, and 14 bases lay in between. Germline CDR1 and CDR2: LGHDT and YNNKEL (reference sequence). DNA for the CDR3: TGTGCCAGCAGGAGGGGGACCTTCATGAACACTGAAGCTTTCTTT. Encoded protein: CASRRGTFMNTEAFF.

This clone was observed a single time. This chain connects TRBV6-1 to TRBJ2-3, with 7 bases identical to TRBD1. Germline values: CDR1 MNHNS, CDR2 SASEGT. V dropped 4 bases and J dropped 2; count of bases not matched to a gene: 12. The CDR3 runs 17 residues. The CDR3 here is CASSVHLDRAITDTQYF. CDR3 coding DNA: TGTGCCAGCAGTGTTCATCTAGACAGGGCTATCACAGATACGCAGTATTTT.

This chain connects TRBV6-6 to TRBJ2-7, with D maybe TRBD1 (6 bases). Trimming removed 6 bases at V and 0 bases at J, with 12 bases between. The CDR3 is made up of 14 amino acids. Germline loops: CDR1 MNHNY, CDR2 SVGAGI (reference sequence). CDR3 sequence (DNA): TGTGCCAGCAGAGACAGGACGAGCTCCTACGAGCAGTACTTC. Translated, it gives CASRDRTSSYEQYF.

V gene TRBV6-6 combines with J gene TRBJ2-7; TRBD1 agrees at 7 bases. Germline CDR1 reads MNHNY; CDR2 reads SVGAGI (reference sequence). V trimming: 6 bases; J trimming: 7 bases; junction bases outside the gene matches: 9. This CDR3 comprises 13 residues. The CDR3 protein is CASSEGARVEQYF. In DNA, the CDR3 is TGTGCCAGCAGCGAGGGGGCGCGAGTTGAGCAGTACTTC.